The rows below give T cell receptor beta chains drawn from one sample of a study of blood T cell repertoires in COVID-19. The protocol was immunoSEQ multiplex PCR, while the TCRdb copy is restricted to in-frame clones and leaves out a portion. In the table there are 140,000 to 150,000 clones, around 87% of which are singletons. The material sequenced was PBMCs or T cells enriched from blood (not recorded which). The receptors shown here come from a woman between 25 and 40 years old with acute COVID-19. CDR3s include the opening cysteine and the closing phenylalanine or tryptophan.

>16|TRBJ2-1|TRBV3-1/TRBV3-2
CASSPQTSGYYNEQFF
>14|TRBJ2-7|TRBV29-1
CSVDWSGDGYEQYF
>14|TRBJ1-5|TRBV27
CASSLQGGNQPQHF
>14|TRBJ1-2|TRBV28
CASSLTGGTQGYTF
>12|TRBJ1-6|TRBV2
CASSGDSSPLHF
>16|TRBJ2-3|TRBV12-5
CASGLGLAGDTDTQYF
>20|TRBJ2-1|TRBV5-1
CASSLPRDRGTGSTYNEQFF
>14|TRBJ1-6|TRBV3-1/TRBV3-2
CASSAGTTNSPLHF
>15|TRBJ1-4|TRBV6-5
CASSYSGTGVEKLFF
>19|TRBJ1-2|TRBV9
CASRPLAGSVLEGDYGYTF